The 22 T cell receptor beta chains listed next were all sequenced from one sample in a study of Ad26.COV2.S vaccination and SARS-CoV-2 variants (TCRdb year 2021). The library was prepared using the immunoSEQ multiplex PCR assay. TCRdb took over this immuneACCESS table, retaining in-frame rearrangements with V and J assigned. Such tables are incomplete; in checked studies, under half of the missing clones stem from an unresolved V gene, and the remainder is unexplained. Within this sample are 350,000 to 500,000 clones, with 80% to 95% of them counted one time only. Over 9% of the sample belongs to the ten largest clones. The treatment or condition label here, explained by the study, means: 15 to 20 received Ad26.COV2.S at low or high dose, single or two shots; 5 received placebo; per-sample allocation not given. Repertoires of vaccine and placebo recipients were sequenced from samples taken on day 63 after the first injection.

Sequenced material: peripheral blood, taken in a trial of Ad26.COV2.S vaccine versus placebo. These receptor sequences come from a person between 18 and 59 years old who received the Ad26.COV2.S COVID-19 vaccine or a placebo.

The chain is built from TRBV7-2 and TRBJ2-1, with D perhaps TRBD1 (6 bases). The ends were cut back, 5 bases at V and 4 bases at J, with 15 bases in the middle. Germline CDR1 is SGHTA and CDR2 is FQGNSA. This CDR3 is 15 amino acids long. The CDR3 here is CASSLQGSWYNEQFF. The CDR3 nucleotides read TGTGCCAGCAGCCTCCAGGGGTCCTGGTACAATGAGCAGTTCTTC. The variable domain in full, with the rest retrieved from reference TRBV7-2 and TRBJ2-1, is GAGVSQSPSNKVTEKGKDVELRCDPISGHTALYWYRQSLGQGLEFLIYFQGNSAPDKSGLPSDRFSAERTGGSVSTLTIQRTQQEDSAVYLCASSLQGSWYNEQFFGPGTRLTVL.

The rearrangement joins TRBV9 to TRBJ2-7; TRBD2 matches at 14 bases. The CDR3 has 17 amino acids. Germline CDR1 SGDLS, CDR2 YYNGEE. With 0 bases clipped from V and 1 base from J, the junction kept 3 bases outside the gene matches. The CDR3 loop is CASSVGGTSGRSYEQYF. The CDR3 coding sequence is TGTGCCAGCAGCGTAGGTGGGACTAGCGGGAGATCCTACGAGCAGTACTTC.

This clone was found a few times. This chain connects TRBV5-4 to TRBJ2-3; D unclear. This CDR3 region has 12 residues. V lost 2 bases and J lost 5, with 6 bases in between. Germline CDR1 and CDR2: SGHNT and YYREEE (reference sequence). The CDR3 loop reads CASSFWGDTQYF. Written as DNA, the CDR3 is TGTGCCAGCAGCTTCTGGGGAGATACGCAGTATTTT.

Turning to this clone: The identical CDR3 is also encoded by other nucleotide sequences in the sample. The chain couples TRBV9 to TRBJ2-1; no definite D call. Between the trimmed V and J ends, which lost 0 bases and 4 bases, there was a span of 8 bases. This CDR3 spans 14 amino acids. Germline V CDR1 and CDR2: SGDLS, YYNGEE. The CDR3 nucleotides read TGTGCCAGCAGCGTAGGAAGCAGTTACAATGAGCAGTTCTTC. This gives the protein CASSVGSSYNEQFF.

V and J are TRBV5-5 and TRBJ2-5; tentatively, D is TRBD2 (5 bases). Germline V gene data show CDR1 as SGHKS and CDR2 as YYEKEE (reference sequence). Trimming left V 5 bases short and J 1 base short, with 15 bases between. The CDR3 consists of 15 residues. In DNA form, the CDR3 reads TGTGCCAGCAGTCCGATGGGAGTGGGCCAAGAGACCCAGTACTTC. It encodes CASSPMGVGQETQYF.

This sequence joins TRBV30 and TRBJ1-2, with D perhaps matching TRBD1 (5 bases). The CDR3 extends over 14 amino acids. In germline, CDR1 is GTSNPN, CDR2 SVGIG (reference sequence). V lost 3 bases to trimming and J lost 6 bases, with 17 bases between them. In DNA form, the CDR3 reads TGTGCCTGGAGGGGGGATGGGGGAGTTGATGGCTACACCTTC. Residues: CAWRGDGGVDGYTF.

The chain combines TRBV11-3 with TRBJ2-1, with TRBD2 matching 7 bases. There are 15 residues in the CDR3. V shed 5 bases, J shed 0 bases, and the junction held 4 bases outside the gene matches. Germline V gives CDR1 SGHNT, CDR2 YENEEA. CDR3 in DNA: TGTGCCAGCAGCCCCAGCGGGACCTCCTACAATGAGCAGTTCTTC. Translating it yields CASSPSGTSYNEQFF.

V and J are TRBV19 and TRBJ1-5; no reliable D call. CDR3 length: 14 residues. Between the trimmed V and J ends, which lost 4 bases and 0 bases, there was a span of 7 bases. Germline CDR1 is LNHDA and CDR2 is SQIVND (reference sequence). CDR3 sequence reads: CASSSYYSNQPQHF. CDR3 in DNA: TGTGCCAGTAGTAGCTATTATAGCAATCAGCCCCAGCATTTT. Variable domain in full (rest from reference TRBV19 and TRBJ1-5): DGGITQSPKYLFRKEGQNVTLSCEQNLNHDAMYWYRQDPGQGLRLIYYSQIVNDFQKGDIAEGYSVSREKKESFPLTVTSAQKNPTAFYLCASSSYYSNQPQHFGDGTRLSIL.

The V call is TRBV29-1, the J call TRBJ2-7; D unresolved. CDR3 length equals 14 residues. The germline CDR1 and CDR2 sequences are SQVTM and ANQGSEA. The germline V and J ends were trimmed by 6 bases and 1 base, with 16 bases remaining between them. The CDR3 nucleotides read TGCAGCGTGACGCAAAGCACACGATCCTACGAGCAGTACTTC. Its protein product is CSVTQSTRSYEQYF.

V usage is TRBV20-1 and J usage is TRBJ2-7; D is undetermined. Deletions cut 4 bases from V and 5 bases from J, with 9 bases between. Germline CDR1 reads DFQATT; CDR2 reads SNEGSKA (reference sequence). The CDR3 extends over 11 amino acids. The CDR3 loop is CSATEWDEQYF. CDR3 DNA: TGCAGTGCTACGGAGTGGGACGAGCAGTACTTC.

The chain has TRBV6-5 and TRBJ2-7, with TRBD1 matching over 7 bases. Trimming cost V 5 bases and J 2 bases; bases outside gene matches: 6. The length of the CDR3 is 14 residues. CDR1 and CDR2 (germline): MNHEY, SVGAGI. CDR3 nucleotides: TGTGCCAGCAGTATAGGACAGGAAACCTACGAGCAGTACTTC. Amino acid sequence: CASSIGQETYEQYF.

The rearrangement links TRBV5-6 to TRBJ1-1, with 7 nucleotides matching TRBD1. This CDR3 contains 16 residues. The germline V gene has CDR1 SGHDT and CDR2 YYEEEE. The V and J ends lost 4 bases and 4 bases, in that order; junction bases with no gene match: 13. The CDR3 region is CASSVGGRVGVTEAFF. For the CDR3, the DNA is TGTGCCAGCAGCGTAGGGGGCAGGGTTGGTGTCACTGAAGCTTTCTTT.

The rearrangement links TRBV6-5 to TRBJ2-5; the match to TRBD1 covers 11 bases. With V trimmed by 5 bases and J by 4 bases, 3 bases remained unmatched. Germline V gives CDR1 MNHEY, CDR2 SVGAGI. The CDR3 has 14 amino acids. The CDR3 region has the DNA TGTGCCAGCAGTCCGGGACAGGGGGTAGAGACCCAGTACTTC. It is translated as CASSPGQGVETQYF.

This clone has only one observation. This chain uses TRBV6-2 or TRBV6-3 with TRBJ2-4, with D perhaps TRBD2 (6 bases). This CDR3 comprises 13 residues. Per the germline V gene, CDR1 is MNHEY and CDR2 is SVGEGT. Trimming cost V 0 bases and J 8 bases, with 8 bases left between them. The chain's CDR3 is CASSYSRLDIQYF. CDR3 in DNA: TGTGCCAGCAGTTACTCTAGACTAGACATTCAGTACTTC.

CDR3 sequence reads: CASSGGTGATGAFYEQYF. CDR3 coding DNA: TGTGCCAGTAGTGGCGGAACAGGGGCCACCGGGGCGTTCTACGAGCAGTACTTC. The gene calls are TRBV19 and TRBJ2-7; TRBD1 agrees at 7 bases. CDR3 length equals 18 residues. Trimming removed 5 bases from V and 3 bases from J; junction bases left unmatched: 19. CDR1 LNHDA and CDR2 SQIVND come from the germline V gene (reference sequence).

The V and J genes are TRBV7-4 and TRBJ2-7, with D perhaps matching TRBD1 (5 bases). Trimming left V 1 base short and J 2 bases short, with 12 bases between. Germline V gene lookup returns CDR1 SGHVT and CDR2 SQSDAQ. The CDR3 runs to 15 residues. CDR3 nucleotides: TGTGCCAGCAGCTTAGGGGGCTATAATCCCTACGAGCAGTACTTC. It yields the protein CASSLGGYNPYEQYF.

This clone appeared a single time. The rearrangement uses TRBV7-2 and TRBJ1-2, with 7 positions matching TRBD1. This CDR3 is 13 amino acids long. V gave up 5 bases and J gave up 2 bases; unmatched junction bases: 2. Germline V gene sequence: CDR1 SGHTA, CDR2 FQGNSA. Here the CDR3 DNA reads TGTGCCAGCAGCCCGGGACAGAACTATGGCTACACCTTC. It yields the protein CASSPGQNYGYTF. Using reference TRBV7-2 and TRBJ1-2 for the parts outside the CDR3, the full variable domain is GAGVSQSPSNKVTEKGKDVELRCDPISGHTALYWYRQSLGQGLEFLIYFQGNSAPDKSGLPSDRFSAERTGGSVSTLTIQRTQQEDSAVYLCASSPGQNYGYTFGSGTRLTVV.

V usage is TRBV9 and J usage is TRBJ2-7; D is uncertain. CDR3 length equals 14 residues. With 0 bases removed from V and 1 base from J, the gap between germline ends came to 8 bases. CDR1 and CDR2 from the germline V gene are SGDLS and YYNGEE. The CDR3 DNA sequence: TGTGCCAGCAGCGTAGCTATGGGATCCTACGAGCAGTACTTC. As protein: CASSVAMGSYEQYF.

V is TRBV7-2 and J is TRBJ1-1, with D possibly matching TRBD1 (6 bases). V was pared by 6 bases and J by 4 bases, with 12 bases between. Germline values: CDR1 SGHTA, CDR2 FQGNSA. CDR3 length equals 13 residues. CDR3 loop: CASRPTGSTEAFF. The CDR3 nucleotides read TGTGCCAGCAGACCGACAGGATCCACTGAAGCTTTCTTT.

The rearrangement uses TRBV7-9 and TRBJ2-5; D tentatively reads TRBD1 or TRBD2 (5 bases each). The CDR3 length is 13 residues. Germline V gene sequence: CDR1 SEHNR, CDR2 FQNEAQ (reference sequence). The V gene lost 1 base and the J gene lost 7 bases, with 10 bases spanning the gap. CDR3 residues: CASSLGGSGTQYF. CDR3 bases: TGTGCCAGCAGCTTAGGGGGGAGTGGGACCCAGTACTTC. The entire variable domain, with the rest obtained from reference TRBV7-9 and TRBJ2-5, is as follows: DTGVSQNPRHKITKRGQNVTFRCDPISEHNRLYWYRQTLGQGPEFLTYFQNEAQLEKSRLLSDRFSAERPKGSFSTLEIQRTEQGDSAMYLCASSLGGSGTQYFGPGTRLLVL.

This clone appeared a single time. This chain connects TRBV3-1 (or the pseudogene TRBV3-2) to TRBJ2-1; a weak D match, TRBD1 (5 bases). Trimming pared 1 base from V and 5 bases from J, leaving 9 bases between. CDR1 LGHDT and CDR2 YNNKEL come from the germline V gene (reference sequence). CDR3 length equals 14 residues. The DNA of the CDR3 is TGTGCCAGCAGCCAAGTTTCAGGGAACAATGAGCAGTTCTTC. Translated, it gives CASSQVSGNNEQFF.

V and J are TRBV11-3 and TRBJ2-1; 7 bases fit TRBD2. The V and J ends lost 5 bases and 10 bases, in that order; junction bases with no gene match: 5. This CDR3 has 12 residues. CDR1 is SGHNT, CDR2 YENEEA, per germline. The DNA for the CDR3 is TGTGCCAGCAGCCGGGGAGGGAACGAGCAGTTCTTC. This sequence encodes CASSRGGNEQFF.